This is a list of T cell receptor beta chains from one sample in a study of T cell responses to AZD1222 COVID-19 vaccine. Data came from immunoSEQ multiplex PCR; TCRdb stores just in-frame clones and leaves some out. This table holds fewer than 75,000 clones, 75% to 95% found once. Sample: peripheral blood, taken 28 days after the second dose of the MenACWY control vaccine. The origin of the receptors is an adult who received the MenACWY meningococcal vaccine as a control. Both conserved end residues are trimmed from each CDR3. The order of the fields is V gene, CDR3 length, J gene, CDR3 protein.

TRBV10-3	15	TRBJ1-5	ATTPGEGTKRDQPQH
TRBV6-6	10	TRBJ1-5	ASGGFNQPQH
TRBV9	14	TRBJ2-3	ASSVLSGMGSDTQY
TRBV29-1	12	TRBJ2-2	SVEQGANTGELF
TRBV19	9	TRBJ2-2	ASSHTGELF
TRBV28	11	TRBJ1-5	ASRLTGSGPQH
TRBV7-3	10	TRBJ2-4	ASSPGGGIQY
TRBV30	10	TRBJ1-3	AWKRSGNTIY
TRBV19	17	TRBJ1-6	ASQFGGTGVVPNNSPLH
TRBV10-3	15	TRBJ2-3	AISEWTSGRGADTQY
TRBV4-2	14	TRBJ2-7	ASSQEKAGGAYEQY
TRBV19	14	TRBJ2-5	ASSVPRGINQETQY
TRBV5-6	12	TRBJ1-1	ASSIIRRDTEAF
TRBV7-9	11	TRBJ2-3	ASSLSSTDTQY
TRBV15	17	TRBJ1-4	ATSSGGQGMVQGNEKLF
TRBV5-1	12	TRBJ2-1	ASSLRASYNEQF
TRBV6-1	12	TRBJ2-7	ASSAQSGSYQQY
TRBV27	13	TRBJ1-1	ASTELGGPNTEAF
TRBV19	12	TRBJ1-1	ASMMPGGSTEAF
TRBV5-1	13	TRBJ2-7	ASTRDPGTSGEQY
TRBV11-2	12	TRBJ1-5	ASSPLGTDQPQH
TRBV9	13	TRBJ1-5	ASSASGASNQPQH
TRBV9	14	TRBJ2-5	ASSPGTTDRGETQY
TRBV4-1	15	TRBJ2-1	ASSQGGRTGSYNEQF
TRBV19	13	TRBJ2-5	ASSTHPPFQETQY
TRBV21-1	17	TRBJ2-2	ASSRIPGQGITDTGELF
TRBV6-5	11	TRBJ2-7	ASGRDTAYEQY
TRBV6-1	11	TRBJ1-4	ASSEALREKLF
TRBV28	14	TRBJ1-3	ASTGEQRYSGNTIY
TRBV7-2	12	TRBJ1-3	ASSPAVSGNTIY
TRBV6-2/TRBV6-3	15	TRBJ1-5	ASSYLTGSVDNQPQH
TRBV19	13	TRBJ1-5	ASSTNAGARVPQH
TRBV5-1	16	TRBJ2-6	ASSPSSGGSSGANVLT
TRBV11-2	10	TRBJ1-4	ASSFANEKLF
TRBV6-6	12	TRBJ2-7	ASRGTGADYEQY
TRBV7-3	15	TRBJ2-7	ASSSGPEGLGPYEQY
TRBV30	13	TRBJ1-1	AWSSTRAMGTEAF
TRBV4-1	13	TRBJ2-4	ASSQLLETKNIQY
TRBV4-1	16	TRBJ1-2	ASSQEGDRGPLNYGYT
TRBV7-8	12	TRBJ1-5	ASSLAGGGQPQH
TRBV7-2	11	TRBJ1-1	ASSLTGTGIAF
TRBV15	13	TRBJ2-2	ATRALWTRTGELF
TRBV12-5	16	TRBJ1-1	ASGLHQGVRMGNTEAF
TRBV2	13	TRBJ1-5	ASSEETRSNQPQH
TRBV13	11	TRBJ1-2	ASSPPADYGYT
TRBV7-8	14	TRBJ2-7	ASSSWGSGSSYEQY
TRBV5-4	13	TRBJ1-1	ASRPPTGPNTEAF
TRBV19	13	TRBJ2-3	ASSTGTGEADTQY
TRBV5-1	11	TRBJ1-1	ASSLVGLAEAF
TRBV12-3/TRBV12-4	11	TRBJ2-6	ASIQGGANVLT
TRBV2	9	TRBJ1-1	ASSWGGEAF
TRBV30	9	TRBJ2-1	AWTTRNEQF
TRBV5-4	13	TRBJ1-1	ASSWGEGRTAEAF
TRBV21-1	15	TRBJ1-6	ASSKGAGGTLYSPLH
TRBV28	12	TRBJ2-4	ASSLSGGTAIQY
TRBV30	9	TRBJ1-2	AGDRGGGYT
TRBV7-8	10	TRBJ2-3	ASSLYTDTQY